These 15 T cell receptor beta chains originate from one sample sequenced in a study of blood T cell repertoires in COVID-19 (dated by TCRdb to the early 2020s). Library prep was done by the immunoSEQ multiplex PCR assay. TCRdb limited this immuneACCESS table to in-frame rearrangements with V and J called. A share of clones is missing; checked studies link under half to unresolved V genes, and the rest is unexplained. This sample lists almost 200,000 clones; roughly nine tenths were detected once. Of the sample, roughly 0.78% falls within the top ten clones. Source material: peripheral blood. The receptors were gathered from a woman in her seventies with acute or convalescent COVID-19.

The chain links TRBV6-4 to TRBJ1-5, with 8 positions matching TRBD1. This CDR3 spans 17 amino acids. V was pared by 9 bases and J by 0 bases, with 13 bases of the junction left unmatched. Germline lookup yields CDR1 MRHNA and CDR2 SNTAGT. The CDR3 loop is CARIRDRRLLSNQPQHF. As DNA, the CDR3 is TGTGCCAGGATTCGGGACAGGCGATTACTTAGCAATCAGCCCCAGCATTTT.

The CDR3 DNA reads TGTGCCAGCAGTTACGGACTAGCGGGGAATGAGCAGTTCTTC. This sequence encodes CASSYGLAGNEQFF. The chain couples TRBV6-5 to TRBJ2-1; 12 nucleotides agree with TRBD2. The CDR3 is 14 amino acids. Germline loops: CDR1 MNHEY, CDR2 SVGAGI. Trimming took 2 bases from V and 7 from J; bases not matched to a gene: 0.

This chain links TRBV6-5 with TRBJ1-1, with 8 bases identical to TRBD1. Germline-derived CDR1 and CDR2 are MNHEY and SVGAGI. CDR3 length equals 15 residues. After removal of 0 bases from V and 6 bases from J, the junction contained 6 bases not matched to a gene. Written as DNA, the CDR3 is TGTGCCAGCAGTTACTCGACAGGGGAATTGTCTGAAGCTTTCTTT. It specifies CASSYSTGELSEAFF.

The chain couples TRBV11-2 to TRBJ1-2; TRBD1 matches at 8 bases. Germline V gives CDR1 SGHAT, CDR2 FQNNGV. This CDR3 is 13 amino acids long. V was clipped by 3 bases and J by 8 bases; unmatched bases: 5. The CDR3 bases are TGTGCCAGCAGCTTGCAGGGGGCTGGAGGCTACACCTTC. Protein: CASSLQGAGGYTF.

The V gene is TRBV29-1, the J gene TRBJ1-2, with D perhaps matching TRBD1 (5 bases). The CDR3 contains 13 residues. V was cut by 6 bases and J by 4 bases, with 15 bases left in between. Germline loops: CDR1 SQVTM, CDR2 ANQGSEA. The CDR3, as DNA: TGCAGCGTCCCCGCAGGGAATATCTATGGCTACACCTTC. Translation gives CSVPAGNIYGYTF.

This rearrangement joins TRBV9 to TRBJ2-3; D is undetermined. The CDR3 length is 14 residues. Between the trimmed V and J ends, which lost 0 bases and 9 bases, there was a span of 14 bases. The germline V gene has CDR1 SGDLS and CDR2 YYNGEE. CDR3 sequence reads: CASSVAEAARTQYF. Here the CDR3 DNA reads TGTGCCAGCAGCGTAGCTGAGGCAGCTCGGACGCAGTATTTT.

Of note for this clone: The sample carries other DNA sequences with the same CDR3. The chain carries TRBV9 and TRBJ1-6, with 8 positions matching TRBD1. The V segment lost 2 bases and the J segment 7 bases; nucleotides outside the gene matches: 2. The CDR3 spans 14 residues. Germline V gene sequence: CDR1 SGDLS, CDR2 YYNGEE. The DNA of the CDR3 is TGTGCCAGCAGCGTTGGACAGGGAAATTCACCCCTCCACTTT. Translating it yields CASSVGQGNSPLHF. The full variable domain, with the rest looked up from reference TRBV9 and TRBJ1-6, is DSGVTQTPKHLITATGQRVTLRCSPRSGDLSVYWYQQSLDQGLQFLIQYYNGEERAKGNILERFSAQQFPDLHSELNLSSLELGDSALYFCASSVGQGNSPLHFGNGTRLTVT.

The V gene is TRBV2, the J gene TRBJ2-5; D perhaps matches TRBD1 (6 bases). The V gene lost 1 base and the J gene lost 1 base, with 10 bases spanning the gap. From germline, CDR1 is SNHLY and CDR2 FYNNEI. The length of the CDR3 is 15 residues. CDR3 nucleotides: TGTGCCAGCAGTGAAGATCGGACAGCCCAAGAGACCCAGTACTTC. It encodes CASSEDRTAQETQYF.

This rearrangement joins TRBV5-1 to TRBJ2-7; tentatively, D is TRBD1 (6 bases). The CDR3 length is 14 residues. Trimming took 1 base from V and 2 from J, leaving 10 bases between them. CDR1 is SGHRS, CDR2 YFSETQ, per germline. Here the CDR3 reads CASSLKGHPYEQYF. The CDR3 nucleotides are TGCGCCAGCAGCTTGAAGGGACACCCCTACGAGCAGTACTTC.

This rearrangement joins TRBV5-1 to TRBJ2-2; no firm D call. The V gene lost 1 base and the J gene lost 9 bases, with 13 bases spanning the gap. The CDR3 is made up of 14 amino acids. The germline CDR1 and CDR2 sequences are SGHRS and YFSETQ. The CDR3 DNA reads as TGCGCCAGCAGCTTGACTACACTGAACAGGGAGCTGTTTTTT. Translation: CASSLTTLNRELFF.

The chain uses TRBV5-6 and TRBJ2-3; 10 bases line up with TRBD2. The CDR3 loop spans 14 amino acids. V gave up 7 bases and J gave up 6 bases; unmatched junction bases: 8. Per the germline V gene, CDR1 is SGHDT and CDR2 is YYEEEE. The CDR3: CASGLAGVGDTQYF. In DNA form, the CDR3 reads TGTGCCAGCGGTCTAGCGGGAGTGGGGGATACGCAGTATTTT. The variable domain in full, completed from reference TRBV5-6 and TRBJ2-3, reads DAGVTQSPTHLIKTRGQQVTLRCSPKSGHDTVSWYQQALGQGPQFIFQYYEEEERQRGNFPDRFSGHQFPNYSSELNVNALLLGDSALYLCASGLAGVGDTQYFGPGTRLTVL.

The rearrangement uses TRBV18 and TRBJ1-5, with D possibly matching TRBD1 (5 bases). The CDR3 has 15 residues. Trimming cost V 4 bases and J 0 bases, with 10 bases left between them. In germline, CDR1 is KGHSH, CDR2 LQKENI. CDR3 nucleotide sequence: TGTGCCAGCTCACAGACAGAGAATAGCAATCAGCCCCAGCATTTT. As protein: CASSQTENSNQPQHF.

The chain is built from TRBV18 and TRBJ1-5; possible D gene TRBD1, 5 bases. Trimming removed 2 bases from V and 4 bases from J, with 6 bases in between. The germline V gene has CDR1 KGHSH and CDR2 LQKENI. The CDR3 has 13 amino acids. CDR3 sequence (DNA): TGTGCCAGCTCACCAGGGGCGAATCAGCCCCAGCATTTT. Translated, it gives CASSPGANQPQHF.

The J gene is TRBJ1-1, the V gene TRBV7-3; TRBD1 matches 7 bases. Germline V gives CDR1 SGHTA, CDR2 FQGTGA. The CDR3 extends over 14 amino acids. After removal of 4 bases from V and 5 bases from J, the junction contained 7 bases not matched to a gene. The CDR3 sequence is CASSYLGGSTEAFF. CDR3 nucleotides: TGTGCCAGCAGCTATTTAGGGGGCAGTACTGAAGCTTTCTTT.

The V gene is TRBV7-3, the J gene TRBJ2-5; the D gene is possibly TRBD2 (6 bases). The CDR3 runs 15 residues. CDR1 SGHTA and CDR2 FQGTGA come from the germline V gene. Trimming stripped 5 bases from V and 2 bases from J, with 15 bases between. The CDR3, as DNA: TGTGCCAGCAGCCAAGATAGAGGGAGGCAAGAGACCCAGTACTTC. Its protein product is CASSQDRGRQETQYF.